This T cell receptor beta chain was identified during a study of blood T cell repertoires in COVID-19. The overall study: COVID-19 samples from acute and convalescent phases originated in the United States, Italy and Spain. T cells, B-cell-depleted T cells, or PBMCs supplied cDNA or gDNA.

The germline CDR1 and CDR2 sequences are WNHNN and SYGVQD (reference sequence). V dropped 5 bases and J dropped 11 bases, with 15 bases sitting between them. The CDR3 covers 12 residues. In the study's own analysis: Estimation of nucleated cell counts was performed using reference gene primer amplification. Profiling relied on immunoSEQ multiplex PCR, and the TCRdb table lists in-frame clones only, not all of them. That table gives V, J and clone size, and the DNA gave D and trimming. This table has around 60,000 clones, roughly 86% appearing once. The sample comprised peripheral blood. This clonotype was sampled from a human donor in a cohort sampled during active COVID-19. The V call is TRBV10-1, the J call TRBJ1-1, with D possibly being TRBD1 (5 bases). DNA for the CDR3: TGCGCCAGCAGTAGGCAGGGCGGCGGCGCTTTCTTT. It specifies CASSRQGGGAFF.